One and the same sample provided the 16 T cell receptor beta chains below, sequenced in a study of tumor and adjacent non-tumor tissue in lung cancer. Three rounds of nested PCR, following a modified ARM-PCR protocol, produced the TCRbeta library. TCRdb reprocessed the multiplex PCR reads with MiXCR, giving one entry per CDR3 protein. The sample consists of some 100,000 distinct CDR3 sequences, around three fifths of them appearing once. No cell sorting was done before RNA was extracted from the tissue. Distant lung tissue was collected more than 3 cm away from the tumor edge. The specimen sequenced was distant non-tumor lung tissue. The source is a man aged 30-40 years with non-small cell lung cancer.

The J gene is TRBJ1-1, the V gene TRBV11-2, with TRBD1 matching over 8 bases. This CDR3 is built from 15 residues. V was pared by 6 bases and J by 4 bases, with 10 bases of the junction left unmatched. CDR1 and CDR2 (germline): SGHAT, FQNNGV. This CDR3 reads CASRGRRQGPTEAFF. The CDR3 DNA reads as TGTGCCAGCAGGGGCCGACGACAGGGGCCCACTGAAGCTTTCTTT.

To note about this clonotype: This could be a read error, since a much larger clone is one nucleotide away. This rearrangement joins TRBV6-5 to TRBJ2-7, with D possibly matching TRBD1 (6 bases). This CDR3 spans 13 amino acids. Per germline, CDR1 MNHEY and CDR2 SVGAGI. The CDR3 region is CVSSRGRGYEQYF. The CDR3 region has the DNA TGTGTCAGCAGTCGGGGCAGGGGTTACGAGCAGTACTTC.

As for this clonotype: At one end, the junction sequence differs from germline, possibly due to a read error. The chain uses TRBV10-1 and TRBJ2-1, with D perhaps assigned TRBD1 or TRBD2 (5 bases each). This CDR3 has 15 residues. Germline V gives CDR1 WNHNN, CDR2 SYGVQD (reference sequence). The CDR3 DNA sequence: TGCGACAGCAGTGAGCACAGGACTGGGTACAATGAGCAGTTCTTC. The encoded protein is CDSSEHRTGYNEQFF.

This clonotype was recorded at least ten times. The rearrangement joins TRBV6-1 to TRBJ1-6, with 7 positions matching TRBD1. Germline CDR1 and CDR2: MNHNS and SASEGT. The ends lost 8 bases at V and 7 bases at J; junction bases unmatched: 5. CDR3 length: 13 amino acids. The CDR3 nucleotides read TGTGCCAGCCACGACAGGGTAAATTCACCCCTCCACTTT. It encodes CASHDRVNSPLHF.

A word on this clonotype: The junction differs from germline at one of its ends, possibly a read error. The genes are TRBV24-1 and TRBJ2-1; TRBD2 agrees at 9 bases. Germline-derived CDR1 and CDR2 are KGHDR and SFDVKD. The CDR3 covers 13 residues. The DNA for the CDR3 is TGTGCCACCAGCCGGACTAGCGTCCATGAGCAGTTATTC. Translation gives CATSRTSVHEQLF.

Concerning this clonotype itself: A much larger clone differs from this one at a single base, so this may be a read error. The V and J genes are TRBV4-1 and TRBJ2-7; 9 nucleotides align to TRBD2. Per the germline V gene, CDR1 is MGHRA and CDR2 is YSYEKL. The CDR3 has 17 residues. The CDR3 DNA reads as TGCGCCGGCAGCCAAAGGGGAAGCGGGGGGCGATCCTACGAGCAGTACTTC. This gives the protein CAGSQRGSGGRSYEQYF.

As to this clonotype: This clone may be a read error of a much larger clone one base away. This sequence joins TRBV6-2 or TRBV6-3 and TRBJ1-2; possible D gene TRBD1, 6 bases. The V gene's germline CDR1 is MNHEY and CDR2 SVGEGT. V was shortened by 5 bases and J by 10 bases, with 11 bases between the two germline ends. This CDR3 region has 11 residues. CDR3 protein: CASSQGPDYTF. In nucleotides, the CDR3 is TGTGCCAGCAGTCAGGGGCCTGACTACACCTTC.

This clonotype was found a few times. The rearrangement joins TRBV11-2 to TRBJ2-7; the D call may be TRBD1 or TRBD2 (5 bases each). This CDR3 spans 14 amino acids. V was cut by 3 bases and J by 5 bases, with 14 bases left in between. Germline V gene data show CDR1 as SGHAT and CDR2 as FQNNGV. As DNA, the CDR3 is TGTGCCAGCAGCTTCTCACGGGGCCCCCACGAGCAGTACTTC. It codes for CASSFSRGPHEQYF.

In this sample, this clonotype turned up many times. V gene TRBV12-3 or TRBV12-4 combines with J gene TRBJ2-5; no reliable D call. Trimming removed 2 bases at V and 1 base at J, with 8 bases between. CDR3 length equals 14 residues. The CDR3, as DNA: TGTGCCAGCAGTTTATTGACTTTCCAAGAGACCCAGTACTTC. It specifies CASSLLTFQETQYF.

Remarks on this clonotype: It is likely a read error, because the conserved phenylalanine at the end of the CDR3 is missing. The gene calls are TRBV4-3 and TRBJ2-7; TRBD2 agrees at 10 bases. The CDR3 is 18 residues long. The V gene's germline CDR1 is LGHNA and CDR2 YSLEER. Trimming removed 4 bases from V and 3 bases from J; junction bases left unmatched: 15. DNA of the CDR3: TGCGCCAGCAGCCCTCAAGGGCTAGCGGGGGCAGGAATCTACGAGCAGTACCTC. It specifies CASSPQGLAGAGIYEQYL.

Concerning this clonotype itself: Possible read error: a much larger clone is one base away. The chain's CDR3 is CSVTGQRAYKQYF. CDR3 sequence (DNA): TGCAGTGTTACCGGACAGCGTGCCTACAAGCAGTACTTC. The genes are TRBV20-1 and TRBJ2-7, with D possibly matching TRBD1 (6 bases). The germline CDR1 and CDR2 sequences are DFQATT and SNEGSKA (reference sequence). The CDR3 has 13 amino acids.

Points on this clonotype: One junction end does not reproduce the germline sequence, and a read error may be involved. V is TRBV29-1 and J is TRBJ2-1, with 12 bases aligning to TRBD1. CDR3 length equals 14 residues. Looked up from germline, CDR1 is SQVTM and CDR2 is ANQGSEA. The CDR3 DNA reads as TGTAGCGTTGGGACAGGGGGCTCCTACAATGAGCAGTCCTTC. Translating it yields CSVGTGGSYNEQSF.

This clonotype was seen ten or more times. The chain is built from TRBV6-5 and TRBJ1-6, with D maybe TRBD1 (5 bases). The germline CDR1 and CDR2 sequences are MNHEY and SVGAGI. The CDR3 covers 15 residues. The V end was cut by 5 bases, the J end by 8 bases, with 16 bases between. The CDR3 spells CASSPGGRAHSPLHF. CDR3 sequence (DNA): TGTGCCAGCAGTCCGGGCGGCAGGGCGCATTCACCCCTCCACTTT.

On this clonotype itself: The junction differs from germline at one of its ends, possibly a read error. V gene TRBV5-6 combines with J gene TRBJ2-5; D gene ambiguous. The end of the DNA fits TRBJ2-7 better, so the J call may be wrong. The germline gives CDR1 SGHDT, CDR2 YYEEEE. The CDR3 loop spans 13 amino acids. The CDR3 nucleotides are TGTGCGAGCAGCTTTAGAGGAGCCTACGAGCAGTACTTC. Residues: CASSFRGAYEQYF.

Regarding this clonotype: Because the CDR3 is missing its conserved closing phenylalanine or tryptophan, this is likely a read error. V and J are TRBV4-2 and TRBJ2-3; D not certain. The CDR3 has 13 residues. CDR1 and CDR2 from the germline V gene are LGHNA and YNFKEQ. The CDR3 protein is CASSQDNTDRQYL. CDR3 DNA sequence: TGTGCCAGCAGCCAAGATAACACAGATAGGCAGTATTTG.

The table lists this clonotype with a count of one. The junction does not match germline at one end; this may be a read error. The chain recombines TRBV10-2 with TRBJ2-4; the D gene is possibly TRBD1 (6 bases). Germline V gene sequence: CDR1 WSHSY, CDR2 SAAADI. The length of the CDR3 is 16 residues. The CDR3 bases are TGCACCAGCGGTGGTAGCAACAGGGACGCCAAAAACATTCAGTACTTC. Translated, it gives CTSGGSNRDAKNIQYF.